This paragraph reports one T cell receptor beta chain. Its matching antigen is unknown. The data stem from a study of T cell responses to AZD1222 COVID-19 vaccine. General study results and limits: CD4 TCRs linked to vaccination spanned spike, dominating at 160-218 and 743-854.

It was second doses at about 4 or about 12 weeks that were pooled. The table came from immunoSEQ multiplex PCR; TCRdb's copy has only in-frame clones and leaves some out. The sample includes around 120,000 clones, 88% of them seen just once. V was shortened by 4 bases and J by 1 base, with 14 bases between the two germline ends. This CDR3 spans 16 amino acids. Germline CDR1 reads KGHSH; CDR2 reads LQKENI. This TCR was recovered from an adult who received the AZD1222 COVID-19 vaccine. Sequenced material: peripheral blood, taken 28 days after the second AZD1222 dose. The chain is built from TRBV18 and TRBJ2-1; D tentatively reads TRBD1 or TRBD2 (6 bases each). CDR3 coding DNA: TGTGCCAGCTCACTTCAACAGGGAGGTTCCTACAATGAGCAGTTCTTC. Encoded protein: CASSLQQGGSYNEQFF.